The rows below give T cell receptor beta chains drawn from one sample of a study of response to subunit inactivated influenza vaccine. Using its own MiXCR run on the RT-PCR reads, TCRdb lists one record per CDR3 protein. The sample lists roughly 650,000 distinct CDR3 sequences; 15% to 19% were seen once. Sample: PBMCs from blood, taken approximately 12 days after vaccination. These TCRs come from a man aged 50 to 59 who received an inactivated influenza vaccine. Each CDR3 is given with its conserved first and last residue.

V: TRBV6-5; J: TRBJ1-1; CDR3: CASSYSGFAEAFF
V: TRBV5-6; J: TRBJ1-2; CDR3: CASSLMGIANYGYTF
V: TRBV5-5; J: TRBJ2-2; CDR3: CASRGTGQNTGELFF
V: TRBV28; J: TRBJ2-5; CDR3: CASSFGDETQYF
V: TRBV5-1; J: TRBJ1-2; CDR3: CASSSDGDPNYGYTF
V: TRBV29-1; J: TRBJ2-1; CDR3: CSVEGETYNEQFF
V: TRBV6-2/TRBV6-3; J: TRBJ2-2; CDR3: CASSYSIGRADTGELFF
V: TRBV20-1; J: TRBJ1-6; CDR3: CSAPQGLGNSPLHF
V: TRBV5-1; J: TRBJ2-2; CDR3: CASSWTGPGELFF
V: TRBV21-1; J: TRBJ2-1; CDR3: CASSKPYRGRGNEQFF
V: TRBV20-1; J: TRBJ1-1; CDR3: CSARGGLGNIEAFF
V: TRBV7-8; J: TRBJ1-4; CDR3: CASSLVGAGGEKLFF
V: TRBV20-1; J: TRBJ2-7; CDR3: CSALTSGFSYEQYF
V: TRBV3-1; J: TRBJ1-6; CDR3: CASSQAESPLHF
V: TRBV2; J: TRBJ2-3; CDR3: CASSADSNLSTDTQYF
V: TRBV6-6; J: TRBJ2-7; CDR3: CAHGEFSYEQYF
V: TRBV12-3/TRBV12-4; J: TRBJ2-2; CDR3: CASSFFIAGTGELFF
V: TRBV11-2; J: TRBJ1-1; CDR3: CASSELVNTEAFF
V: TRBV6-5; J: TRBJ2-1; CDR3: CASSYQSSVSYNEQFF
V: TRBV4-2; J: TRBJ2-3; CDR3: CASSQAGWTPDTQYF
V: TRBV28; J: TRBJ2-5; CDR3: CASSLTSRRTQYF
V: TRBV11-2; J: TRBJ2-2; CDR3: CASSLGGGGNTGELFF
V: TRBV9; J: TRBJ2-5; CDR3: CASSVIAGEQETQYF
V: TRBV5-1; J: TRBJ1-6; CDR3: CASSLGQEPPLHF
V: TRBV7-8; J: TRBJ1-1; CDR3: CASSLSRGVRWTEAFF
V: TRBV24-1; J: TRBJ2-3; CDR3: CATSDPGSGVDTQYF
V: TRBV28; J: TRBJ2-4; CDR3: CASSLSWGQIAKNIQYF
V: TRBV29-1; J: TRBJ2-1; CDR3: CSHTPQGTYNEQFF
V: TRBV12-5; J: TRBJ2-3; CDR3: CASGPSSGVFTSTDTQYF
V: TRBV28; J: TRBJ1-2; CDR3: CASSFTTGGFYGYTF
V: TRBV6-2/TRBV6-3; J: TRBJ2-3; CDR3: CASRTDRIITDTQYF
V: TRBV10-3; J: TRBJ2-7; CDR3: CAIRESYEQYF
V: TRBV29-1; J: TRBJ1-2; CDR3: CTVGTGGLGGYTF
V: TRBV10-3; J: TRBJ1-2; CDR3: CAILGTGRNYGYTF
V: TRBV28; J: TRBJ2-7; CDR3: CASRSREYEQYF
V: TRBV5-1; J: TRBJ2-2; CDR3: CASYNLTGKSGELFF
V: TRBV20-1; J: TRBJ1-2; CDR3: CSARTGTSYYGYTF
V: TRBV4-2; J: TRBJ1-6; CDR3: CASSQDPLLQGSYNSPLHF
V: TRBV18; J: TRBJ2-2; CDR3: CASSPPLFGASRELFF
V: TRBV12-3/TRBV12-4; J: TRBJ2-5; CDR3: CASSPTRMETQYF
V: TRBV28; J: TRBJ2-3; CDR3: CASSLPFISTDTQYF
V: TRBV7-2; J: TRBJ1-5; CDR3: CASSSGPAQPQHF
V: TRBV6-5; J: TRBJ2-3; CDR3: CASSYSSPGGRTDTQYF